In this sample, the clone carrying this T cell receptor beta chain turned up many times. The entry originates in a study of blood T cell repertoires in COVID-19. Looking at the study overall: From the United States, Italy and Spain came samples of acute and convalescent COVID-19.

Assay: immunoSEQ multiplex PCR; the TCRdb copy retains only in-frame clones and omits some. The sample shows 250,000 to 300,000 clones, about 91% of them seen only once. Donors were grouped by their self-reported clinical history. This CDR3 has 16 amino acids. Losses at the gene ends were 2 bases for V and 7 bases for J; bases not matched to a gene: 6. Germline V lookup: CDR1 SGHTS, CDR2 YDEGEE. What was sequenced was PBMCs or T cells enriched from blood (not recorded which). The chain joins TRBV5-8 to TRBJ1-6; TRBD1 aligns across 10 bases. This clonotype was sampled from a human donor in a cohort exposed to, infected with or recovered from COVID-19 (not recorded which). The donor label of this sample is uncertain. CDR3 nucleotides: TGTGCCAGCAGCTTTTACCCGGGACAGGGGAATTCACCCCTCCACTTT. Translated, it gives CASSFYPGQGNSPLHF.